This TCR beta chain was documented in a study of OX40 agonist ivuxolimab in advanced cancers. Across the whole study: The patients received ivuxolimab by intravenous route every 2 weeks at 0.01 to 10 mg/kg. Enrollees could have had prior anti-PD-1, anti-PD-L1 or anti-CTLA-4 therapy, which 40% to 45% had received.

Study observations and caveats: At 0.1 to 3.0 mg/kg and by week 6, clonal expansion occurred in CD4+ and CD8+ blood T cells. People who partly responded at 0.1-3.0 mg/kg had some of the least clonal expansion seen.

Worth noting for this clone: No antigen is known for it.

The repertoire was sequenced with immunoSEQ multiplex PCR; TCRdb's copy has only in-frame clones and lacks some. The sample carries 75,000 to 90,000 clones, 75% to 90% recorded once. After removal of 3 bases from V and 3 bases from J, the junction contained 4 bases not matched to a gene. The CDR3 has 15 amino acids. Germline V gene data show CDR1 as KGHSH and CDR2 as LQKENI. This specimen consisted of CD4+ or CD8+ T cells sorted from blood, obtained in a trial of the OX40 agonist ivuxolimab. The chain carries TRBV18 and TRBJ1-1; TRBD1 matches at 10 bases. This clonotype originated in an adult with an advanced solid tumor such as melanoma, head and neck, liver or kidney cancer. CDR3 protein: CASSPSGTGDTEAFF. CDR3 DNA sequence: TGTGCCAGCTCACCTTCCGGGACAGGGGACACTGAAGCTTTCTTT.